Below, 5 T cell receptor beta chains from the same sample are listed, as sequenced in a study of shared T cell receptors in the human thymus. Generated by immunoSEQ multiplex PCR, the TCRdb table keeps only in-frame clones and is missing some. Among about 400,000 clones listed, approximately 95% were seen once. Sample: thymocytes. The receptor set was obtained from a human donor.

The gene calls are TRBV2 and TRBJ2-7; 11 bases fit TRBD2. V was pared by 7 bases and J by 7 bases, with 9 bases of the junction left unmatched. This CDR3 comprises 14 residues. In germline, CDR1 is SNHLY, CDR2 FYNNEI. CDR3 sequence: CASIGSGRAGEQYF. The CDR3 region has the DNA TGTGCCAGCATCGGTAGCGGGAGGGCTGGGGAGCAGTACTTC.

This clone was seen a single time. The chain couples TRBV11-2 to TRBJ2-5, with D possibly being TRBD2 (6 bases). Per germline, CDR1 SGHAT and CDR2 FQNNGV. This CDR3 has 14 amino acids. V gave up 5 bases and J gave up 5 bases, with 15 bases separating them. The CDR3, as DNA: TGTGCCAGCAGCACCGACGGGGGTCAGGAGACCCAGTACTTC. It specifies CASSTDGGQETQYF.

The chain links TRBV27 to TRBJ1-2, with D possibly TRBD1 on 5 matching bases. The germline gives CDR1 MNHEY, CDR2 SMNVEV (reference sequence). V dropped 5 bases and J dropped 4 bases, with 17 bases sitting between them. The CDR3 loop spans 15 amino acids. Here the CDR3 DNA reads TGTGCCAGCAGTATCCGACAGATCTCGTCCTATGGCTACACCTTC. As protein: CASSIRQISSYGYTF.

Turning to this clone: One junction end disagrees with the germline gene, perhaps due to a read error. The chain has TRBV5-4 and TRBJ2-7; TRBD2 matches at 7 bases. The length of the CDR3 is 14 residues. The germline V gene encodes CDR1 SGHNT and CDR2 YYREEE (reference sequence). DNA of the CDR3: TGTGCCAGCAGCTTGGCGGGAGGCCACTACGGGCAGTACTTC. Amino acid sequence: CASSLAGGHYGQYF.

This chain connects TRBV5-4 to TRBJ2-7; maybe TRBD2 (5 bases). V was trimmed by 5 bases and J by 5 bases, leaving 17 bases between them. The germline V gene encodes CDR1 SGHNT and CDR2 YYREEE (reference sequence). CDR3 length: 14 residues. The DNA of the CDR3 is TGTGCCAGCAGTAGCGAAGGGTGGTGGGACGAGCAGTACTTC. This translates into CASSSEGWWDEQYF.